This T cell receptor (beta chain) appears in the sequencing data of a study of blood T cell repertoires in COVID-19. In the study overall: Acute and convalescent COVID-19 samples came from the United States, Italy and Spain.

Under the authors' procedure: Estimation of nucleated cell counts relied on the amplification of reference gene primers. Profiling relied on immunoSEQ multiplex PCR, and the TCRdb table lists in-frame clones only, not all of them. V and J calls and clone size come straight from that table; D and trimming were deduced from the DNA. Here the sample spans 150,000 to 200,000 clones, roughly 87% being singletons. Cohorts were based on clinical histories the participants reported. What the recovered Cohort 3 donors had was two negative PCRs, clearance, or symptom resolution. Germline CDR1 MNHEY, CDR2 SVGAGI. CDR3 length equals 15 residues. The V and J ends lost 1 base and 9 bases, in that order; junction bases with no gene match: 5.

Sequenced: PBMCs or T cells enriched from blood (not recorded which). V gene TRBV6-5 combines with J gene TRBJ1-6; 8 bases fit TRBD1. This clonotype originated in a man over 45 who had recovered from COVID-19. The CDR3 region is CASSYFGQGSSPLHF. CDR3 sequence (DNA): TGTGCCAGCAGTTACTTCGGACAGGGTAGTTCACCCCTCCACTTT.